The TCR beta chain described here comes from a study of blood T cell repertoires in COVID-19. Overall study: Both acute and convalescent COVID-19 samples were obtained from the United States, Italy and Spain. T cells, B-cell-depleted T cells, or PBMCs provided the cDNA or gDNA that served as material.

There are 18 residues in the CDR3. The germline V gene encodes CDR1 SGHRS and CDR2 YFSETQ. Trimming at V came to 3 bases and at J to 1 base, leaving 5 bases not matched to a gene. Libraries were prepared by immunoSEQ multiplex PCR; TCRdb keeps only in-frame clonotypes and omits some of them. There are a few hundred thousand clones in the sample; 80% occur only once, and over 10% lies in the top ten. The sample was peripheral blood. The TCR sequence derives from a human donor in a cohort sampled during active COVID-19. The genes are TRBV5-1 and TRBJ2-1; TRBD2 matches 15 bases. This chain's CDR3 is CASSSGLAGGTSYNEQFF. In DNA, the CDR3 is TGCGCCAGCAGCTCGGGACTAGCGGGAGGAACTTCCTACAATGAGCAGTTCTTC. Using reference TRBV5-1 and TRBJ2-1 for the parts outside the CDR3, the full variable domain is KAGVTQTPRYLIKTRGQQVTLSCSPISGHRSVSWYQQTPGQGLQFLFEYFSETQRNKGNFPGRFSGRQFSNSRSEMNVSTLELGDSALYLCASSSGLAGGTSYNEQFFGPGTRLTVL.